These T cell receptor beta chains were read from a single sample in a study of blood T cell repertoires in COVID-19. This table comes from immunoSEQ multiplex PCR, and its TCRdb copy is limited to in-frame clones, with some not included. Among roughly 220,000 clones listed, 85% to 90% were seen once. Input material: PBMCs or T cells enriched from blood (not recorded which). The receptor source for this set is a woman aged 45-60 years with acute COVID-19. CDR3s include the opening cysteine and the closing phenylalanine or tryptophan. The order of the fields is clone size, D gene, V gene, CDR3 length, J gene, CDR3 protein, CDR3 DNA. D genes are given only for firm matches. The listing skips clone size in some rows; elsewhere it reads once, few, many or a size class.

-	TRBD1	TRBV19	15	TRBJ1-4	CASSPRDRGNEKLFF	TGTGCCAGTAGTCCGCGGGACAGGGGAAATGAAAAACTGTTTTTT
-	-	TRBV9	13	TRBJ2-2	CASSLMNTGELFF	TGTGCCAGCAGCCTTATGAACACCGGGGAGCTGTTTTTT
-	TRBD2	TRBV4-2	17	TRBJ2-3	CASSPGTSGSSTDTQYF	TGTGCCAGCAGCCCCGGGACTAGCGGGAGTAGCACAGATACGCAGTATTTT
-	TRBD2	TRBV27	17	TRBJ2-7	CASSLRGSGRAGGEQYF	TGTGCCAGCAGTTTAAGGGGTAGCGGGAGGGCCGGGGGCGAGCAGTACTTC
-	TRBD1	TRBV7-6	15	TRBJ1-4	CASSENRGLGEKLFF	TGTGCCAGCAGCGAGAACAGGGGGCTTGGTGAAAAACTGTTTTTT
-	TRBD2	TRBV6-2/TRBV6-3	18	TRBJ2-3	CASSHKLGLAGDPDTQYF	TGTGCCAGCAGTCACAAACTAGGACTAGCGGGAGATCCAGATACGCAGTATTTT
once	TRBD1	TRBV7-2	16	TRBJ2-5	CASSLGGQGGRETQYF	TGTGCCAGCAGCTTAGGGGGACAGGGGGGACGGGAGACCCAGTACTTC
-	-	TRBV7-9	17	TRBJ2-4	CASSLVREILAKNIQYF	TGTGCCAGCAGCTTAGTACGGGAAATCCTAGCCAAAAACATTCAGTACTTC
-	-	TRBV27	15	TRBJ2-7	CASSGDGSGLYEQYF	TGTGCCAGCAGTGGTGACGGTTCGGGTCTTTACGAGCAGTACTTC
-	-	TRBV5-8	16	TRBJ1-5	CASSLERGYSNQPQHF	TGTGCCAGCAGCTTGGAACGAGGATATAGCAATCAGCCCCAGCATTTT
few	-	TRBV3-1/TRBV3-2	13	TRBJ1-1	CASSQDIRGEAFF	TGTGCCAGCAGCCAAGATATAAGGGGAGAAGCTTTCTTT
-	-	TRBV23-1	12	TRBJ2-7	CASTHREREQYF	TGCGCCAGCACCCACAGGGAACGCGAGCAGTACTTC
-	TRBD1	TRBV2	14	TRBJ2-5	CASRDRVPGETQYF	TGTGCCAGCAGGGACAGGGTTCCGGGGGAGACCCAGTACTTC
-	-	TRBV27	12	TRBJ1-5	CASSGGGQPQHF	TGTGCCAGCAGTGGCGGAGGACAGCCCCAGCATTTT
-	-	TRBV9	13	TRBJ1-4	CASSTRVGEKLFF	TGTGCCAGCAGCACGCGAGTGGGCGAAAAACTGTTTTTT
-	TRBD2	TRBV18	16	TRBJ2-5	CASSQGSSGSAETQYF	TGTGCCAGCTCCCAGGGGAGTAGCGGGAGTGCAGAGACCCAGTACTTC
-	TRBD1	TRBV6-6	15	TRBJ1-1	CASRPWTGMNTEAFF	TGTGCCAGCAGACCTTGGACAGGGATGAACACTGAAGCTTTCTTT
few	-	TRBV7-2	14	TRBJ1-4	CASSGRGFNEKLFF	TGTGCCAGCAGCGGCCGGGGTTTTAATGAAAAACTGTTTTTT
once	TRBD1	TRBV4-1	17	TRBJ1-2	CASSQVGTGPGFYGYTF	TGCGCCAGCAGCCAAGTAGGGACAGGGCCTGGTTTTTATGGCTACACCTTC
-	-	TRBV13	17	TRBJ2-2	CASSSVPGGGGTGELFF	TGTGCCAGCAGCTCAGTTCCAGGGGGCGGGGGCACCGGGGAGCTGTTTTTT
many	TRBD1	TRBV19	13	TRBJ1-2	CASRDQGASGYTF	TGTGCCAGTAGGGACCAGGGGGCTTCTGGCTACACCTTC
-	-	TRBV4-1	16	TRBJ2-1	CASSQGDFSRYNEQFF	TGCGCCAGCAGCCAAGGAGACTTTAGTAGGTACAATGAGCAGTTCTTC
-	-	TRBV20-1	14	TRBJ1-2	CSASLAGSVGGYTF	TGCAGTGCTAGTTTGGCAGGGTCTGTGGGTGGCTACACCTTC
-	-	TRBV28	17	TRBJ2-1	CASSLSPGGVGYNEQFF	TGTGCCAGCAGTCTCTCACCCGGGGGAGTGGGCTACAATGAGCAGTTCTTC
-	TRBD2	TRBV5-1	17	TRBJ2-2	CASSPTGLAGVTGELFF	TGCGCCAGCAGCCCTACTGGACTAGCGGGAGTTACCGGGGAGCTGTTTTTT
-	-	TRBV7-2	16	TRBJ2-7	CASSTYRGGRSYEQYF	TGTGCCAGCAGCACCTACAGGGGGGGACGCTCCTACGAGCAGTACTTC
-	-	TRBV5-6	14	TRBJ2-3	CASSLSAGRRTQYF	TGTGCCAGCAGCTTGTCGGCGGGCCGTAGGACGCAGTATTTT
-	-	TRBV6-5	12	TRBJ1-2	CASSYADYGYTF	TGTGCCAGCAGTTATGCAGACTATGGCTACACCTTC
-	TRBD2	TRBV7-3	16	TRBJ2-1	CASSSAGTSGDNEQFF	TGTGCCAGCAGCTCCGCGGGGACTAGCGGGGACAATGAGCAGTTCTTC
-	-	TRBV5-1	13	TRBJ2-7	CASMGDNTYEQYF	TGCGCCAGCATGGGGGACAATACCTACGAGCAGTACTTC
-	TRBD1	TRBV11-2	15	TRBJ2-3	CASSPRTGATDTQYF	TGTGCCAGCAGCCCGAGGACAGGGGCGACAGATACGCAGTATTTT
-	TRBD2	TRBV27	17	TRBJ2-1	CASTGTSGMRVYNEQFF	TGTGCCAGCACCGGGACTAGCGGGATGCGGGTATACAATGAGCAGTTCTTC
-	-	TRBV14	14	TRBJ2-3	CASSPIARTDTQYF	TGTGCCAGCAGCCCCATCGCGCGCACAGATACGCAGTATTTT
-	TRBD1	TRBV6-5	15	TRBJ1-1	CASTTRQGGIAEAFF	TGTGCCAGCACTACCCGACAGGGGGGCATCGCTGAAGCTTTCTTT
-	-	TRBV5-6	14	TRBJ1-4	CASSPAGGDEKLFF	TGTGCCAGCAGCCCGGCCGGGGGTGATGAAAAACTGTTTTTT
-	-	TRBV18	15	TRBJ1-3	CASSPRGPLGDTIYF	TGTGCCAGCTCACCCAGAGGGCCCCTGGGAGACACCATATATTTT
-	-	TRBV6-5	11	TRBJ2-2	CASTPGGELFF	TGTGCCAGCACCCCAGGCGGGGAGCTGTTTTTT
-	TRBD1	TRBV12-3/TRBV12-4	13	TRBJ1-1	CATTTGPNTEAFF	TGTGCCACCACGACAGGGCCGAACACTGAAGCTTTCTTT
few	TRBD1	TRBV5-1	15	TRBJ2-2	CASSSGQWDTGELFF	TGCGCCAGCAGCTCGGGACAGTGGGACACCGGGGAGCTGTTTTTT
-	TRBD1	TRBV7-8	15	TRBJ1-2	CASSLGQGLDYGYTF	TGTGCCAGCAGCTTAGGACAGGGTCTTGACTATGGCTACACCTTC
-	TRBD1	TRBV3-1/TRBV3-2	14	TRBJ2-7	CASSPTGVPYEQYF	TGTGCCAGCAGCCCGACAGGGGTCCCCTACGAGCAGTACTTC
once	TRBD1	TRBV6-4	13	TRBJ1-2	CASSEGQAFGYTF	TGTGCCAGCAGTGAGGGACAGGCCTTTGGCTACACCTTC